This T cell receptor beta chain comes out of a study of T cells after yellow fever vaccination. Trimming removed 0 bases from V and 0 bases from J; junction bases left unmatched: 6. In germline, CDR1 is KGHSH, CDR2 LQKENI. The CDR3 contains 18 residues. Each CDR3 protein gets one entry after TCRdb re-called the 5' RACE reads with MiXCR. The repertoire has approximately 110,000 distinct CDR3 sequences, 7% to 8.5% of them found once; the top ten carry about 25%. This clonotype was recorded a few times. Here the sequenced sample was CD8+ T cells sorted from PBMCs, taken 45 days after the yellow fever booster vaccination. The source is a young man who received the YFV17D yellow fever vaccine. The J gene is TRBJ1-4, the V gene TRBV18; 8 bases map to TRBD1. CDR3 amino acids: CASSPPLGTGATNEKLFF. The DNA for the CDR3 is TGTGCCAGCTCACCACCGCTAGGGACAGGTGCAACTAATGAAAAACTGTTTTTT.